Following are 11 T cell receptor beta chains from one sample sequenced in a study of shared clonotypes between healthy human individuals. Sequencing was performed with immunoSEQ multiplex PCR; in TCRdb, only in-frame clones are kept and a portion is missing. This table holds some 2.3 million clones, 80% to 95% found once. The sample consisted of naive CD4+ T cells from PBMCs. Subset defined: CD45RA+ positively selected. The receptors stem from a man aged 18-30 years in good health. Some clones in this sample may be carry-over from other donors' samples.

CDR3 coding DNA: TGTGCCAGCACCCCTCCGTTAGGCAGGGAGATAGAAGAGACCCAGTACTTC. It encodes CASTPPLGREIEETQYF. This sequence joins TRBV28 and TRBJ2-5, with D perhaps assigned TRBD1 or TRBD2 (5 bases each). The germline CDR1 and CDR2 sequences are MDHEN and SYDVKM. The CDR3 consists of 17 residues. The V end was cut by 7 bases, the J end by 3 bases, with 24 bases between.

The V gene is TRBV19, the J gene TRBJ1-2; D might be TRBD1 (5 bases). Germline CDR1 and CDR2: LNHDA and SQIVND (reference sequence). V was pared by 9 bases and J by 0 bases, with 20 bases between. This CDR3 region has 16 residues. DNA for the CDR3: TGTGCCAGCAAACCGCTCTCGGGGACGGCTAACTATGGCTACACCTTC. It codes for CASKPLSGTANYGYTF.

V and J are TRBV2 and TRBJ1-3; D possibly corresponds to TRBD1 (5 bases). CDR1 and CDR2 (germline): SNHLY, FYNNEI. The CDR3 has 14 residues. V was trimmed by 8 bases and J by 3 bases, leaving 14 bases between them. DNA for the CDR3: TGTGCCAGCGTAAGCCAGGGACTTGGAAACACCATATATTTT. This translates into CASVSQGLGNTIYF.

The chain carries TRBV28 and TRBJ1-2, with D perhaps matching TRBD1 (5 bases). The V end was cut by 6 bases, the J end by 7 bases, with 24 bases between. The CDR3 contains 16 residues. CDR1 is MDHEN and CDR2 is SYDVKM in the germline V gene. CDR3 in amino acids: CASRGSGRAILLGYTF. CDR3 nucleotide sequence: TGTGCCAGCAGGGGATCAGGCAGGGCGATACTGCTTGGCTACACCTTC.

This chain uses TRBV19 with TRBJ2-1; 7 bases match TRBD1. Looked up from germline, CDR1 is LNHDA and CDR2 is SQIVND (reference sequence). V gave up 3 bases and J gave up 4 bases; unmatched junction bases: 6. CDR3 length: 15 amino acids. In DNA form, the CDR3 reads TGTGCCAGTAGTATCGAGGACAGGCCTTACAATGAGCAGTTCTTC. The encoded protein is CASSIEDRPYNEQFF. Combining the CDR3 with reference TRBV19 and TRBJ2-1 gives the whole variable domain DGGITQSPKYLFRKEGQNVTLSCEQNLNHDAMYWYRQDPGQGLRLIYYSQIVNDFQKGDIAEGYSVSREKKESFPLTVTSAQKNPTAFYLCASSIEDRPYNEQFFGPGTRLTVL.

Concerning this clone: The sample carries other DNA sequences with the same CDR3. The chain has TRBV5-4 and TRBJ2-7; 8 bases match TRBD1. This CDR3 has 13 residues. CDR1 SGHNT and CDR2 YYREEE come from the germline V gene (reference sequence). With V trimmed by 2 bases and J by 3 bases, 1 base remained unmatched. The CDR3 reads CASSLTGGYEQYF. DNA for the CDR3: TGTGCCAGCAGCTTAACAGGGGGCTACGAGCAGTACTTC.

The chain uses TRBV5-4 and TRBJ1-4; D gene uncertain. With 1 base removed from V and 0 bases from J, the gap between germline ends came to 7 bases. Germline V gene data show CDR1 as SGHNT and CDR2 as YYREEE (reference sequence). The CDR3 totals 15 residues. The CDR3 reads CASSLNPATNEKLFF. The CDR3 coding sequence is TGTGCCAGCAGCTTGAACCCCGCAACTAATGAAAAACTGTTTTTT.

The V gene is TRBV28, the J gene TRBJ2-1; a possible D gene is TRBD1 (6 bases). The CDR3 sequence is 17 residues long. The V and J ends lost 6 bases and 0 bases respectively, with 18 bases between them. Germline V gene data show CDR1 as MDHEN and CDR2 as SYDVKM. The DNA for the CDR3 is TGTGCCAGCAGGGACAGAAAGCGGTGGAGCTCCTACAATGAGCAGTTCTTC. Translated, it gives CASRDRKRWSSYNEQFF.

The rearrangement uses TRBV18 and TRBJ1-4; D is ambiguous. CDR3 length: 15 residues. Germline CDR1 KGHSH, CDR2 LQKENI. V was trimmed by 3 bases and J by 5 bases, leaving 13 bases between them. The chain's CDR3 is CASSPSLGENEKLFF. The CDR3, as DNA: TGTGCCAGCTCACCCTCACTGGGAGAGAATGAAAAACTGTTTTTT.

V usage is TRBV19 and J usage is TRBJ1-5; weak D call: TRBD1 (5 bases). This CDR3 comprises 15 residues. CDR1 is LNHDA and CDR2 is SQIVND in the germline V gene (reference sequence). V dropped 6 bases and J dropped 6 bases, with 18 bases sitting between them. CDR3: CASSLLGRAGQPQHF. DNA for the CDR3: TGTGCCAGTAGCTTGCTTGGCAGGGCGGGTCAGCCCCAGCATTTT.

The chain recombines TRBV9 with TRBJ1-4, with D unresolved. The germline V gene encodes CDR1 SGDLS and CDR2 YYNGEE. CDR3 length: 15 residues. V lost 3 bases and J 3 bases, leaving 12 bases between the germline ends. DNA of the CDR3: TGTGCCAGCAGCGCCCAGAGTCAGGCTAATGAAAAACTGTTTTTT. Protein: CASSAQSQANEKLFF. The whole variable domain, filled in from reference TRBV9 and TRBJ1-4, reads DSGVTQTPKHLITATGQRVTLRCSPRSGDLSVYWYQQSLDQGLQFLIQYYNGEERAKGNILERFSAQQFPDLHSELNLSSLELGDSALYFCASSAQSQANEKLFFGSGTQLSVL.